This passage covers 14 T cell receptor beta chains from one sample sequenced in a study of blood T cell repertoires in COVID-19 (dated by TCRdb to between 2020 and 2021). Libraries were prepared through the immunoSEQ multiplex PCR assay. TCRdb obtained this table from immuneACCESS and retained in-frame rearrangements with V and J assigned. These tables miss some clones; where compared with another copy, unresolved V genes account for less than half of the shortfall, and the remainder is unexplained. Recorded for this sample are some 74,000 clones; nearly 80% of them occurred a single time. The ten largest account for 9.5% to 15% of the sample. The sequencing input was peripheral blood. Every receptor here comes from a human donor in a cohort sampled during active COVID-19.

The rearrangement uses TRBV18 and TRBJ2-3; perhaps TRBD1 as D (5 bases). CDR1 KGHSH and CDR2 LQKENI come from the germline V gene. V was cut by 4 bases and J by 9 bases, with 8 bases left in between. The CDR3 length is 11 residues. The CDR3 spells CASSRAGTQYF. DNA of the CDR3: TGTGCCAGCTCACGGGCAGGGACGCAGTATTTT. Supplemented by reference TRBV18 and TRBJ2-3, the full variable domain reads NAGVMQNPRHLVRRRGQEARLRCSPMKGHSHVYWYRQLPEEGLKFMVYLQKENIIDESGMPKERFSAEFPKEGPSILRIQQVVRGDSAAYFCASSRAGTQYFGPGTRLTVL.

The chain joins TRBV4-1 to TRBJ2-1; perhaps TRBD2 as D (6 bases). The CDR3 contains 12 residues. Trimming pared 1 base from V and 10 bases from J, leaving 8 bases between. Germline-derived CDR1 and CDR2 are MGHRA and YSYEKL. The CDR3 DNA reads TGCGCCAGCAGCCAAGGGGGACTCGAGCAGTTCTTC. Translation gives CASSQGGLEQFF.

This chain joins TRBV5-6 and TRBJ1-2; D gene ambiguous. Germline loops: CDR1 SGHDT, CDR2 YYEEEE. V gave up 0 bases and J gave up 2 bases, with 5 bases separating them. This CDR3 contains 13 residues. The CDR3 region has the DNA TGTGCCAGCAGCTTGGGGGCGAACTATGGCTACACCTTC. Its protein is CASSLGANYGYTF.

This clone was seen only once. This chain links TRBV7-9 with TRBJ2-5; a possible D gene is TRBD1 (5 bases). CDR1 and CDR2 from the germline V gene are SEHNR and FQNEAQ (reference sequence). Trimming took off 5 bases at V and 5 bases at J, with 9 bases between the two ends. The CDR3 length is 12 residues. The CDR3 coding sequence is TGTGCCAGCAGCCTGGGGCGGGAGACCCAGTACTTC. Residues: CASSLGRETQYF.

V gene TRBV12-3 or TRBV12-4 combines with J gene TRBJ2-1; no clear D. With 5 bases removed from V and 9 bases from J, the gap between germline ends came to 11 bases. The length of the CDR3 is 12 residues. CDR3: CASSQEIGEQFF. The DNA for the CDR3 is TGTGCCAGCAGTCAAGAGATCGGTGAGCAGTTCTTC.

The chain recombines TRBV6-5 with TRBJ1-2, with D perhaps TRBD1 (5 bases). CDR3 length: 14 residues. V was clipped by 5 bases and J by 5 bases, with 15 bases between them. In germline, CDR1 is MNHEY, CDR2 SVGAGI. The CDR3 reads CASSNQGNGYGYTF. The CDR3 DNA reads TGTGCCAGCAGTAACCAGGGTAATGGATATGGCTACACCTTC.

J is TRBJ1-1 and V is TRBV7-2; possible D gene TRBD1, 6 bases. Per germline, CDR1 SGHTA and CDR2 FQGNSA. The CDR3 consists of 18 residues. V was pared by 0 bases and J by 0 bases, with 17 bases between. The CDR3 loop reads CASSLAGKGEGVNTEAFF. CDR3 nucleotides: TGTGCCAGCAGCTTAGCTGGAAAGGGGGAGGGTGTGAACACTGAAGCTTTCTTT.

The chain combines TRBV30 with TRBJ1-5; tentative D call: TRBD1 (5 bases). CDR1 GTSNPN and CDR2 SVGIG come from the germline V gene (reference sequence). This CDR3 spans 15 amino acids. Trimming took 1 base from V and 0 from J, leaving 10 bases between them. CDR3 protein: CAWSGGFNSNQPQHF. DNA of the CDR3: TGTGCCTGGAGTGGGGGCTTCAATAGCAATCAGCCCCAGCATTTT.

The table lists this clone with a count of one. The V gene is TRBV28, the J gene TRBJ1-2, with 9 nucleotides matching TRBD1. With V trimmed by 8 bases and J by 4 bases, 20 bases remained unmatched. The CDR3 has 18 amino acids. Germline-derived CDR1 and CDR2 are MDHEN and SYDVKM. The DNA for the CDR3 is TGTGCCAGCCTACCCCAACGACAGGGGGTTTTGAAGGGCTATGGCTACACCTTC. Translating gives CASLPQRQGVLKGYGYTF.

The genes are TRBV4-1 and TRBJ2-7; a weak D match, TRBD1 (5 bases). From germline, CDR1 is MGHRA and CDR2 YSYEKL. The V end lost 4 bases, the J end lost 2 bases, and 15 bases lay between the germline ends. The CDR3 runs 15 residues. CDR3 bases: TGCGCCAGCAGCCCAAGACCAGACAGTCCCTACGAGCAGTACGTC. It encodes CASSPRPDSPYEQYV.

This chain uses TRBV30 with TRBJ1-5, with 9 bases fitting TRBD1. CDR3 size: 14 residues. The V segment lost 4 bases and the J segment 7 bases; nucleotides outside the gene matches: 8. The germline gives CDR1 GTSNPN, CDR2 SVGIG (reference sequence). The CDR3 DNA follows: TGTGCCTGGAATAGACAGGGGGGATGGCAGCCCCAGCATTTT. This translates into CAWNRQGGWQPQHF. The full variable domain, with the rest looked up from reference TRBV30 and TRBJ1-5, is SQTIHQWPATLVQPVGSPLSLECTVEGTSNPNLYWYRQAAGRGLQLLFYSVGIGQISSEVPQNLSASRPQDRQFILSSKKLLLSDSGFYLCAWNRQGGWQPQHFGDGTRLSIL.

CDR3 in amino acids: CASSLTRMNTEAFF. Written as DNA, the CDR3 is TGTGCCAGCAGTCTGACAAGGATGAACACTGAAGCTTTCTTT. V gene TRBV6-5 combines with J gene TRBJ1-1; D unresolved. There are 14 residues in the CDR3. The V gene lost 5 bases and the J gene lost 0 bases, with 10 bases spanning the gap. Germline CDR1 is MNHEY and CDR2 is SVGAGI.

Comment on this clone: The sample carries other DNA sequences with the same CDR3. The V call is TRBV6-5, the J call TRBJ1-6, with unresolved D. Trimming cost V 2 bases and J 0 bases, with 8 bases left between them. Germline V lookup: CDR1 MNHEY, CDR2 SVGAGI. The CDR3 has 16 amino acids. CDR3 residues: CASSYAESSYNSPLHF. The CDR3 nucleotides are TGTGCCAGCAGTTACGCAGAAAGCTCCTATAATTCACCCCTCCACTTT.

J is TRBJ1-1 and V is TRBV11-2, with D perhaps TRBD1 (6 bases). Trimming stripped 2 bases from V and 2 bases from J, with 9 bases between. The CDR3 runs 14 residues. CDR1 and CDR2 from the germline V gene are SGHAT and FQNNGV. CDR3 DNA sequence: TGTGCCAGCAGCTTACGCAGGGGCAACACTGAAGCTTTCTTT. Translated: CASSLRRGNTEAFF.